The next 19 T cell receptor beta chains were all read from a single sample in a study of Ad26.COV2.S vaccination and SARS-CoV-2 variants. Treatment specified: over 15 received Ad26.COV2.S at low or high dose, single or two shots; roughly five received placebo; per-sample allocation not given. Specimens were obtained on day 63 following the first vaccine or placebo injection. Clones were read by immunoSEQ multiplex PCR, and TCRdb kept only the in-frame ones, dropping some. The table records roughly 700,000 clones, 89% of them present only once. The material was peripheral blood, obtained in a trial of Ad26.COV2.S vaccine versus placebo. The source is a person aged 18-65 years who received the Ad26.COV2.S COVID-19 vaccine or a placebo.

The rearrangement joins TRBV19 to TRBJ1-5, with 10 nucleotides matching TRBD1. The ends lost 2 bases at V and 1 base at J; junction bases unmatched: 2. The CDR3 spans 16 residues. The germline CDR1 and CDR2 sequences are LNHDA and SQIVND (reference sequence). CDR3 loop: CASSIRTGGSNQPQHF. CDR3 sequence (DNA): TGTGCCAGTAGTATAAGGACAGGGGGAAGCAATCAGCCCCAGCATTTT.

The chain joins TRBV6-5 to TRBJ2-2; D gene uncertain. The length of the CDR3 is 13 residues. Germline V CDR1 and CDR2: MNHEY, SVGAGI. V was trimmed by 2 bases and J by 6 bases, leaving 7 bases between them. The CDR3 protein is CASSYTVPGELFF. CDR3 sequence (DNA): TGTGCCAGCAGTTACACTGTCCCCGGGGAGCTGTTTTTT.

The rearrangement links TRBV6-5 to TRBJ1-3; no clear D. Germline V gives CDR1 MNHEY, CDR2 SVGAGI. V was cut by 1 base and J by 0 bases, with 10 bases left in between. The CDR3 sequence is 16 residues long. The CDR3 DNA follows: TGTGCCAGCAGTTACTTGCAGCCCTTCTCTGGAAACACCATATATTTT. It translates to CASSYLQPFSGNTIYF.

The chain combines TRBV6-2 or TRBV6-3 with TRBJ2-5; possibly TRBD2 for D (7 bases). The germline V and J ends were trimmed by 5 bases and 4 bases, with 8 bases remaining between them. The CDR3 covers 12 residues. The germline gives CDR1 MNHEY, CDR2 SVGEGT. The CDR3 DNA reads as TGTGCCAGCAGTAGGGGGGGAGAGACCCAGTACTTC. This encodes CASSRGGETQYF.

This clone has more than one count but fewer than ten. The V gene is TRBV2, the J gene TRBJ1-2; D is perhaps TRBD1 (5 bases). Germline-derived CDR1 and CDR2 are SNHLY and FYNNEI. The CDR3 runs to 12 residues. V gave up 5 bases and J gave up 8 bases, with 12 bases separating them. CDR3 region: CASSPQGPGYTF. CDR3 nucleotides: TGTGCCAGCAGTCCCCAGGGTCCGGGCTACACCTTC.

This chain links TRBV3-1 (or the pseudogene TRBV3-2) with TRBJ1-2; TRBD1 is a possible D gene (6 bases). V gave up 5 bases and J gave up 0 bases, with 19 bases separating them. Germline V CDR1 and CDR2: LGHDT, YNNKEL (reference sequence). This CDR3 contains 17 residues. This CDR3 is CASSYLTLDRANYGYTF. The CDR3 DNA sequence: TGTGCCAGCAGCTACCTTACCCTGGACAGAGCTAACTATGGCTACACCTTC.

The chain carries TRBV19 and TRBJ1-5; TRBD1 agrees at 8 bases. Germline lookup yields CDR1 LNHDA and CDR2 SQIVND (reference sequence). This CDR3 region has 14 residues. The ends lost 8 bases at V and 4 bases at J; junction bases unmatched: 7. The CDR3 sequence: CASAQDRENQPQHF. In nucleotides, the CDR3 is TGTGCCAGTGCCCAGGACAGGGAGAATCAGCCCCAGCATTTT.

The gene calls are TRBV6-6 and TRBJ1-5; D might be TRBD1 (6 bases). The CDR3 runs to 14 residues. V was shortened by 7 bases and J by 7 bases, with 17 bases between the two germline ends. Germline V lookup: CDR1 MNHNY, CDR2 SVGAGI (reference sequence). The CDR3 is CASTPPGEGQPQHF. The CDR3 DNA reads TGTGCCAGCACCCCCCCAGGGGAAGGACAGCCCCAGCATTTT.

The chain uses TRBV9 and TRBJ2-3; tentatively, D is TRBD1 (5 bases). V lost 0 bases and J 0 bases, leaving 8 bases between the germline ends. CDR1 is SGDLS, CDR2 YYNGEE, per germline. CDR3 length: 15 amino acids. CDR3 in amino acids: CASSVGQFSTDTQYF. CDR3 DNA sequence: TGTGCCAGCAGCGTAGGACAGTTTAGCACAGATACGCAGTATTTT. Together with reference TRBV9 and TRBJ2-3, the CDR3 gives the full variable domain: DSGVTQTPKHLITATGQRVTLRCSPRSGDLSVYWYQQSLDQGLQFLIQYYNGEERAKGNILERFSAQQFPDLHSELNLSSLELGDSALYFCASSVGQFSTDTQYFGPGTRLTVL.

This clone has just a few counts. The gene calls are TRBV6-6 and TRBJ1-6; 7 nucleotides agree with TRBD1. The CDR3 has 17 amino acids. Trimming at V came to 5 bases and at J to 6 bases, leaving 13 bases not matched to a gene. Looked up from germline, CDR1 is MNHNY and CDR2 is SVGAGI (reference sequence). For the CDR3, the DNA is TGTGCCAGCAGTCTAACGGGACAGCCGAATACTAATTCACCCCTCCACTTT. It specifies CASSLTGQPNTNSPLHF.

The chain links TRBV30 to TRBJ1-4; D gene uncertain. Germline V gene sequence: CDR1 GTSNPN, CDR2 SVGIG (reference sequence). The CDR3 has 11 amino acids. Trimming removed 5 bases from V and 5 bases from J, with 6 bases in between. The CDR3 DNA sequence: TGTGCCTGGGGACCGAATGAAAAACTGTTTTTT. This codes for CAWGPNEKLFF.

J is TRBJ2-5 and V is TRBV20-1, with 7 bases lining up with TRBD1. The CDR3 is 11 amino acids. Germline-derived CDR1 and CDR2 are DFQATT and SNEGSKA (reference sequence). V was pared by 6 bases and J by 4 bases, with 2 bases of the junction left unmatched. This CDR3 reads CSANRGETQYF. As DNA, the CDR3 is TGCAGTGCCAACAGGGGAGAGACCCAGTACTTC.

The count of this clone is one. This sequence joins TRBV6-5 and TRBJ1-2; 10 bases map to TRBD1. J was trimmed by 4 bases and V by 2 bases; bases with no gene match: 4. The CDR3 consists of 15 residues. From germline, CDR1 is MNHEY and CDR2 SVGAGI. The CDR3 DNA reads TGTGCCAGCAGTTACGAGGGGACAGGGGCCTATGGCTACACCTTC. Residues: CASSYEGTGAYGYTF.

This clone was found once. The chain employs TRBV24-1 and TRBJ2-1; D possibly corresponds to TRBD1 (5 bases). V lost 2 bases and J 9 bases, leaving 10 bases between the germline ends. This CDR3 comprises 13 residues. Germline loops: CDR1 KGHDR, CDR2 SFDVKD. CDR3 loop: CATSDSWTPEQFF. The CDR3 DNA reads as TGTGCCACCAGTGATTCCTGGACACCTGAGCAGTTCTTC.

About this clone itself: The CDR3 carries no conserved terminal phenylalanine or tryptophan, so it likely arises from a read error. It is unclear where the CDR3 begins or ends on the DNA, so no DNA is shown, and the CDR3 is as TCRdb lists it. Here the CDR3 reads CASSAKTSFY. This sequence joins TRBV9 and TRBJ1-2; the D segment call TRBD1 is taken from the table without a DNA check. The germline gives CDR1 SGDLS, CDR2 YYNGEE. The CDR3 extends over 10 residues, inclusive of both ends.

The CDR3 nucleotides are TGCGCCAGCAGTGAGTCGTTATATTTCAGCACAGATACGCAGTATTTT. Translating it yields CASSESLYFSTDTQYF. The chain carries TRBV10-2 and TRBJ2-3; D ambiguous. The V gene's germline CDR1 is WSHSY and CDR2 SAAADI. The CDR3 consists of 16 residues. The V end was cut by 0 bases, the J end by 0 bases, with 10 bases between.

The rearrangement links TRBV27 to TRBJ2-1; 8 bases fit TRBD1. CDR1 MNHEY and CDR2 SMNVEV come from the germline V gene (reference sequence). The V gene end was trimmed by 2 bases and the J gene end by 8 bases; junction bases not matched to a gene: 5. This CDR3 spans 14 amino acids. This CDR3 reads CASSLPDRGHEQFF. DNA of the CDR3: TGTGCCAGCAGTTTACCCGACAGGGGTCATGAGCAGTTCTTC.

V usage is TRBV20-1 and J usage is TRBJ2-1; perhaps TRBD1 as D (6 bases). Between the trimmed V and J ends, which lost 7 bases and 5 bases, there was a span of 9 bases. CDR3 length: 11 residues. The germline V gene has CDR1 DFQATT and CDR2 SNEGSKA (reference sequence). CDR3: CSGGQNNEQFF. The CDR3 DNA follows: TGCAGTGGGGGACAAAACAATGAGCAGTTCTTC.

The rearrangement uses TRBV18 and TRBJ2-7; the D is unclear. Germline CDR1 is KGHSH and CDR2 is LQKENI. V was clipped by 4 bases and J by 3 bases, with 4 bases between them. CDR3 length: 11 residues. The CDR3 loop is CASSQDYEQYF. The CDR3 DNA reads as TGTGCCAGCTCACAGGACTACGAGCAGTACTTC.